This is a list of T cell receptor beta chains from one sample in a study of T cells in Graves' hyperthyroidism and ophthalmopathy. TCRdb re-called the multiplex PCR reads with MiXCR, one entry per CDR3 protein. The repertoire includes some 600,000 distinct CDR3 sequences, 46% of them detected once, and approximately 8.2% sits in the top ten. Source material: peripheral blood or thyroid tissue (not recorded which). All receptors come from a woman between 18 and 29 years old with Graves' hyperthyroidism. CDR3s include the opening cysteine and the closing phenylalanine or tryptophan. The D gene is left open where the match is weak. The size entry is marked missing in some rows and otherwise reads once, few, many or a size class.

v_gene	d_gene	abundance	j_gene	CDR3nt	CDR3aa
TRBV29-1	NA	NA	TRBJ1-1	TGCAGCGTTGAGGGACACGACCTGACTGAAGCTTCCTTT	CSVEGHDLTEASF
TRBV29-1	TRBD1	NA	TRBJ1-3	TGCAGCGCCGGGACAGGGGTGTTTGGAAACACCATATATTTT	CSAGTGVFGNTIYF
TRBV25-1	NA	many	TRBJ1-1	TGTGCCAGCAGGGGGGGAGGAGGCACTGAAGCTTTCTTT	CASRGGGGTEAFF
TRBV29-1	NA	few	TRBJ1-2	TGCAGCGTTGAGCGGACAGCCTATGGCTACACCTTC	CSVERTAYGYTF
TRBV20-1	TRBD1	NA	TRBJ1-5	TGCAGTGCTAGATCCACGGGCGGGACAGGGGTTAGCAATCAGCCCCAGCATTTT	CSARSTGGTGVSNQPQHF
TRBV24-1	TRBD1	many	TRBJ2-7	TGTGCCACCAGTCCCAGGACAGGGAACTCCTACGAGCAGTACTTC	CATSPRTGNSYEQYF
TRBV5-1	NA	few	TRBJ1-2	TGCGCCAGCAGCTCCGAGGGGGGCTACACCTTC	CASSSEGGYTF
TRBV9	NA	NA	TRBJ1-2	TGTGCCAGCAGCGGTCAACAGGGCAATCATGGCTACACCTTC	CASSGQQGNHGYTF
TRBV20-1	NA	NA	TRBJ2-6	TGCAGTGCTAGAGGGCTCAACGGGGCCAACGTCCTGACTTTC	CSARGLNGANVLTF
TRBV10-3	TRBD2	NA	TRBJ2-7	TGTGCCACCAGGGACGGGAGGGCCTTCGAGCAGTACTTC	CATRDGRAFEQYF
TRBV5-1	NA	NA	TRBJ2-5	TGCGCCAGCAGCTTGGATCCAGGGAGCATTGGTGAAGAGACCCAGTACTTC	CASSLDPGSIGEETQYF
TRBV15	NA	many	TRBJ1-5	TGTGCCACCAGCGGATCTTATAGCAATCAGCCCCAGCATTTT	CATSGSYSNQPQHF
TRBV19	NA	many	TRBJ2-7	TGTGCCAGTAGTACTACCGCGGGGGCCGCCTACGAGCAGTACTTC	CASSTTAGAAYEQYF
TRBV19	NA	few	TRBJ1-1	TGTGCCAGCAGCTCCGGGTCCATGGACACTGAAGCTTTCTTT	CASSSGSMDTEAFF
TRBV7-8	NA	many	TRBJ1-2	TGTGCCAGCAGTTCCGACGGGACTCACTATGGCTACACCTTC	CASSSDGTHYGYTF
TRBV25-1	TRBD2	NA	TRBJ2-6	TGTGCCAGCAGTGCTAGCCTCACTAGCGGGAGCAGCTCTGGGGCCAACGTCCTGACTTTC	CASSASLTSGSSSGANVLTF
TRBV29-1	TRBD1	NA	TRBJ1-2	TGCAGCATTCGGGACAGAGGCTATGGCTACACCTTC	CSIRDRGYGYTF
TRBV10-3	TRBD1	NA	TRBJ2-2	TGTGCCATCAGCGCAGTGGGACAGGGGTTGATGCGAGGCGGGGAGCTGTTTTTT	CAISAVGQGLMRGGELFF
TRBV14	NA	once	TRBJ1-3	TGTGCCAGCTCACCGCTAGGCGGCCACTCGAGAAACACCATATATTTT	CASSPLGGHSRNTIYF
TRBV2	TRBD2	NA	TRBJ2-5	TGTGCCAGTTCAGACGGGAGGAAGGAAGAGACCCAGTACTTC	CASSDGRKEETQYF
TRBV29-1	TRBD2	many	TRBJ2-7	TGCAGCGTTGTCCCCCCGACTAGCGGCTCCTACGAGCAGTACTTC	CSVVPPTSGSYEQYF
TRBV24-1	TRBD1	NA	TRBJ1-2	TGTGCCACCAGTGGTGCCGGGACAGGGACTGGCTACACCTTC	CATSGAGTGTGYTF
TRBV5-1	TRBD1	NA	TRBJ2-7	TGCGCCAGCAGCCTCGCCGGGACAGGGGTCCCCTACGAGCAGTACTTC	CASSLAGTGVPYEQYF
TRBV15	NA	NA	TRBJ2-7	TGTGCCACCAGCTTGGACGGGGAGTACGAGCAGTACTTC	CATSLDGEYEQYF
TRBV9	TRBD1	many	TRBJ2-7	TGTGCCAGCAGCGTGTCGGGACAGAACTACGAGCAGTACTTC	CASSVSGQNYEQYF
TRBV2	NA	many	TRBJ1-5	TGTGCCAGCAGGTCGGAGTCCGAGCCCCAGCATTTT	CASRSESEPQHF
TRBV20-1	NA	NA	TRBJ2-7	TGCAGTGCTAGGCCAACAGGGTTTCCTTACGAGCAGTACTTC	CSARPTGFPYEQYF
TRBV25-1	TRBD1	NA	TRBJ1-2	TGTGCCAGCAGTGACCCTGGGACAGGTGGCTACACCTTC	CASSDPGTGGYTF
TRBV7-8	NA	many	TRBJ2-7	TGTGCCAGCAGCTTAAAACGGGATACCTACGAGCAGTACTTC	CASSLKRDTYEQYF
TRBV19	NA	many	TRBJ1-5	TGTGCCAGTAGTATGGGGAGGAATCAGCCCCAGCATTTT	CASSMGRNQPQHF
TRBV20-1	NA	NA	TRBJ1-1	TGCAGTGCTAGTCACAGGCGCACTGAAGCTTTCTTT	CSASHRRTEAFF
TRBV29-1	NA	many	TRBJ1-1	TGCAGCGTTGCGGCAGGGAGTAGGAACACTGAAGCTTTCTTT	CSVAAGSRNTEAFF
TRBV7-9	NA	NA	TRBJ2-7	TGTGCCAGCTCCGCCGGGGAAGGTGGCGAGCAGTACTTC	CASSAGEGGEQYF
TRBV7-9	NA	few	TRBJ2-2	TGTGCCAGCAGCGACGGGACTGCGAACACCGGGGAGCTGTTTTTT	CASSDGTANTGELFF
TRBV29-1	TRBD1	NA	TRBJ1-6	TGCAGCGGACACAGGGGGCTAGATTCACCCCTCCACTTT	CSGHRGLDSPLHF
TRBV15	TRBD2	NA	TRBJ2-5	TGTGCTCACAAATTAGCGGGAACCCAAGAGACCCAGTACTTC	CAHKLAGTQETQYF
TRBV10-3	TRBD2	NA	TRBJ2-1	TGTGCCATCAGGCAAGCGGGAGGGAATGAGCAGTTCTTC	CAIRQAGGNEQFF
TRBV11-2	NA	few	TRBJ2-5	TGTGCCAGCGGGGGAGGGGGACAAGAGACCCAGTACTTC	CASGGGGQETQYF
TRBV20-1	TRBD1	NA	TRBJ1-5	TGCAGTGCTAGAGTGGGGACAGGTGGTCAGCCCCAGCATTTT	CSARVGTGGQPQHF
TRBV24-1	NA	many	TRBJ2-5	TGTGCCACCAGTGACAGGGGAGGAGAGACCCAGTACTTC	CATSDRGGETQYF
TRBV24-1	NA	NA	TRBJ2-6	TGTGCCACCCCTCCCGGGGATGCTGGGGCCAACGTCCTGACTTTC	CATPPGDAGANVLTF
TRBV5-1	NA	NA	TRBJ2-2	TGCGCCAGCAGCCAAGACCCCTTTGGGGAGCTGTTTTTT	CASSQDPFGELFF
TRBV11-1	NA	NA	TRBJ1-1	TGTGCCAGCAGCTTAGAGGGTAAGAACACTGAAGCTTTCTTT	CASSLEGKNTEAFF
TRBV7-3	NA	NA	TRBJ2-7	TGTGCCAGCAGCGCGGCAGGGAGCTCCTACGAGCAGTACTTC	CASSAAGSSYEQYF
TRBV10-3	TRBD1	NA	TRBJ1-2	TGTGCCAGCAGGACGACAGGGCCCTCTAACTATGGCTACACCTTC	CASRTTGPSNYGYTF
TRBV7-3	NA	many	TRBJ1-5	TGTGCCAGCAGCTTAGGGCGCAATCAGCCCCAGCATTTT	CASSLGRNQPQHF
TRBV7-9	TRBD1	NA	TRBJ1-3	TGTGCCAGCAGCTTCTTAACAGGGGGCGCGGGAAACACCATATATTTT	CASSFLTGGAGNTIYF
TRBV7-2	TRBD1	NA	TRBJ2-5	TGTGCCAGCAGCGACCTGGGGGGGACAGGGGAGACCCAGTACTTC	CASSDLGGTGETQYF
TRBV25-1	NA	NA	TRBJ1-5	TGTGCCAGCCAAGTGACGGGAGGCAATCAGCCCCAGCATTTT	CASQVTGGNQPQHF
TRBV5-4	NA	few	TRBJ1-1	TGTGCCAGCAGCCCCGGGGGCCCTGAAGCTTTCTTT	CASSPGGPEAFF
TRBV7-2	NA	many	TRBJ2-5	TGTGCCAGCAGTTCCGAAGAGTTCCAACTCGAGACCCAGTACTTC	CASSSEEFQLETQYF
TRBV7-2	NA	few	TRBJ1-6	TGTGCCAGCAGCTTCCGAAACTACAGGGTAATCAGTTCACCCCTCCACTTT	CASSFRNYRVISSPLHF
TRBV20-1	TRBD2	few	TRBJ2-2	TGCACCAAACTGCCGGGTAGCGGGAGGGCCCTCGGGGAGCTGTTTTTT	CTKLPGSGRALGELFF
TRBV7-9	TRBD1	many	TRBJ1-1	TGTGCCAGCAGCTGGCAGGACAGGCGTGCCACTGAAGCTTTCTTT	CASSWQDRRATEAFF
TRBV15	NA	once	TRBJ2-5	TGTGCCACCAGCAACAGGGTGGAGACCCAGTACTTC	CATSNRVETQYF